Sequencing of this T cell receptor beta chain was carried out in a study of CD8 T cells in ankylosing spondylitis. Whole-study results and caveats: Reportedly, disease-linked clones are significantly enriched in ankylosing spondylitis patients' matched synovial fluid. Typical of ankylosing spondylitis blood, it appeared, was a TCR beta motif of several highly homologous variants. Disease-linked clones were CD8+ and relatively rare in peripheral blood.

This clonotype was counted many times. Its target is not known. The germline V gene encodes CDR1 MDHEN and CDR2 SYDVKM. Trimming took 8 bases from V and 0 from J, leaving 8 bases between them. The CDR3 extends over 13 amino acids. Scientists made TCR beta libraries using quantitative 5'-RACE with molecular barcodes. From the 5' RACE reads, TCRdb called clonotypes with MiXCR, one entry per CDR3 protein. The sample contains 210,000 or so distinct CDR3 sequences, around 8% of which appear only once. This sequence joins TRBV28 and TRBJ2-1; D gene ambiguous. The TCR sequence derives from a female donor with ankylosing spondylitis or in good health (not recorded which). What was sequenced was blood, either unsorted or a sorted T cell fraction (not recorded which). The CDR3 DNA sequence: TGTGCCAGCTCTGGCAACTCCTACAATGAGCAGTTCTTC. Its translation is CASSGNSYNEQFF.